This T cell receptor (beta chain) was captured in a study of shared clonotypes between healthy human individuals. Study context: Three plates were used per donor for CD4 naive, three for CD4 memory, two for CD8 naive and one for CD8 memory.

Naive CD8 isolation took CD45RO-negative cells positively selected for CCR7 and excluded terminally differentiated effector memory CD45RA+ cells. Measured with immunoSEQ multiplex PCR; TCRdb has only the in-frame clones, and not every one. The sample has 650,000 to 800,000 clones; 92% are singletons. Germline V CDR1 and CDR2: SGDLS, YYNGEE. The V segment lost 3 bases and the J segment 3 bases; nucleotides outside the gene matches: 7. The CDR3 runs 15 residues. This sequence joins TRBV9 and TRBJ2-3; 7 nucleotides match TRBD2. Source material: naive CD8+ T cells sorted from blood. The TCR comes from a man between 25 and 39 years old in good health. CDR3 sequence (DNA): TGTGCCAGCAGCGCCAAAGCGGGAAGTACAGATACGCAGTATTTT. Protein product: CASSAKAGSTDTQYF. Together with reference TRBV9 and TRBJ2-3, the CDR3 gives the full variable domain: DSGVTQTPKHLITATGQRVTLRCSPRSGDLSVYWYQQSLDQGLQFLIQYYNGEERAKGNILERFSAQQFPDLHSELNLSSLELGDSALYFCASSAKAGSTDTQYFGPGTRLTVL.